A single T cell receptor beta chain is shown here with its context. A read error may account for a junction end that differs from germline. The data stem from a study of cytomegalovirus exposure and HLA in healthy donors. Researchers ran the PCR with 60 Vbeta and 13 Jbeta primers. Profiling relied on immunoSEQ multiplex PCR, and the TCRdb table lists in-frame clones only, not all of them. The table has 100,000 to 150,000 clones, over 70% seen once. Healthy individuals who donated bone marrow served as the donors. Sequencing was performed on PBMCs. The clonotype comes from a woman between 45 and 65 years old in good health and CMV-seronegative.

The DNA of the CDR3 is TGTTCCAGCAGCTTATTCAACCCGGTGGCCGGGGAGCTGTTTTTT. Translating gives CSSSLFNPVAGELFF. The chain uses TRBV7-9 and TRBJ2-2; no firm D call. Germline V CDR1 and CDR2: SEHNR, FQNEAQ (reference sequence). The CDR3 is 15 amino acids.